Below, one TCR beta chain is given with its context. All patients picked for sequencing had shown, by flow cytometry, an expansion of CD8+CD57+ cells. Genomic DNA was employed as the template in profiling TCR beta VDJ and CDR3. TCRdb processed the reads anew with MiXCR; each CDR3 protein has one entry. The repertoire consists of about 98,000 distinct CDR3 sequences, with 55% to 70% occurring once and the leading ten covering 65%. These data are taken from a study of CD8+CD57+ T cells in acquired aplastic anemia. Source material: sorted CD4+, CD8+, or CD8+CD57+ T cells (not recorded which) from PBMCs. The source is a human donor with aplastic anemia.

CDR3 DNA sequence: TGTGCCAGCAGTAGCCAGGGAGCCAATAATTCACCCCTCCACTTT. Protein product: CASSSQGANNSPLHF. V and J are TRBV25-1 and TRBJ1-6; maybe TRBD1 (5 bases). V was pared by 5 bases and J by 5 bases, with 13 bases between. This CDR3 comprises 15 residues. Germline CDR1 MGHDK, CDR2 SYGVNS.